This entry features one T cell receptor beta chain sequence. It lacks a known antigen. Base quality data are lacking; no much larger clone is found one base away. This entry is derived from a study of blood T cell repertoires in COVID-19 (dated by TCRdb to 2020 to 2021). In terms of the full investigation: Samples from collaborators originated in the United States, Italy and Spain and spanned both the acute and convalescent phases of COVID-19. Where available, HLA class I and class II types were taken from metadata supplied by the sample provider and were not determined by assay-based typing. The material from the prospective study consisted of cDNA or gDNA derived from T cells, B-cell-depleted T cells, or PBMCs. A freely available public database, intended as a resource for researchers studying the immune response to SARS-CoV-2, is where the repertoires were released. The dataset comprised deeply sampled blood TCRbeta repertoires from subjects exposed to, actively infected with, or recovered from COVID-19. Nearly every sample came with metadata listing a de-identified subject ID, COVID-19 status, age in years and sex. Samples came from the ongoing ImmuneRACE study (first 160 participants) plus 1,254 subjects from 6 global collaborators. General study outcomes and caveats: The quantity of clinical and demographic metadata differed by source and by participant and was supplied without curation.

TCRbeta CDR3 regions were amplified from genomic DNA by means of the immunoSEQ Assay, a bias-controlled multiplex PCR. For the original study's pipeline: Nucleated cell counts per sample were estimated from amplification of reference gene primers within the assay. To quantify the absolute abundance of each unique TCRbeta CDR3 rearrangement, sequence reads were collapsed and filtered. For each sample, productive Simpson clonality was calculated by taking the square root of Simpson's diversity index across productive rearrangements. TCRdb mirrors the immuneACCESS table, restricted to in-frame sequences. Some clones are absent from its copies; in checked studies, under half trace to an unresolved V gene, and the reason for the others is unknown. Clonal size and the V and J genes are those of that table, whereas D and trimming came from the DNA. This sample is represented by approximately 300,000 clones; 85% to 90% of them were singletons. The leading ten clones occupy about 4.6% of the sample.

Sequences LGHDT (CDR1) and YNNKEL (CDR2) are obtained from the germline V gene (reference sequence). V lost 5 bases and J lost 6 bases; the stretch between them is 22 bases long. The CDR3 spans 16 residues, from the cysteine through the phenylalanine. Here the CDR3 DNA is all that survives: 48 bases in frame from base 1. The collaborating institutions used their own protocols to collect whole blood in K2EDTA tubes. For TCRbeta analysis, collaborator samples were shipped as frozen whole blood, as isolated PBMCs, or as DNA extracted from either sample type. This sequence uses TRBV3-1 (or the pseudogene TRBV3-2) and TRBJ1-1; matching of 5 bases hints at TRBD1 as the D gene. The receptor was derived from a man aged 35-49 years with acute or convalescent COVID-19. The sequencing input was peripheral blood. The sequenced DNA: TGTGCCAGCAGCTACCGACCCGGGACTGGGGACGCTGAAGCTTTCTTT. Its product reads: CASSYRPGTGDAEAFF.